This T cell receptor (beta chain) appears in the sequencing data of a study of TIL therapy for anti-PD-1-resistant metastatic lung cancer. Study in general: Median patient age was 54, ranging roughly 38-75 years. Median tumor mutation burden was 1.5 mutations per megabase. Study-wide results and caveats: TIL clonotype persistence in blood showed no apparent association with response. Treatment-naive, never-smoker and oncogene-addicted patients were overrepresented in this highly selected cohort.

Turning to this clone: Its antigen is not known.

This was the immunoSEQ v3 assay. Only in-frame clones appear in the TCRdb table, and some are missing; sequencing was by immunoSEQ multiplex PCR. The table includes about 47,000 clones, approximately 86% detected once. Stated time point: pre-treatment sample, taken before nivolumab and TIL therapy. The sample was blood, taken at baseline. This clonotype was sampled from a person aged 25-79 years with non-small cell lung cancer.

The CDR3 reads CASSLPTGSGNTIYF. In nucleotides, the CDR3 is TGTGCCAGCAGTTTACCCACAGGGTCAGGAAACACCATATATTTT. The chain has TRBV28 and TRBJ1-3, with TRBD1 as a possible D gene (6 bases). The CDR3 is made up of 15 amino acids. V was shortened by 2 bases and J by 4 bases, with 12 bases between the two germline ends. In germline, CDR1 is MDHEN, CDR2 SYDVKM.